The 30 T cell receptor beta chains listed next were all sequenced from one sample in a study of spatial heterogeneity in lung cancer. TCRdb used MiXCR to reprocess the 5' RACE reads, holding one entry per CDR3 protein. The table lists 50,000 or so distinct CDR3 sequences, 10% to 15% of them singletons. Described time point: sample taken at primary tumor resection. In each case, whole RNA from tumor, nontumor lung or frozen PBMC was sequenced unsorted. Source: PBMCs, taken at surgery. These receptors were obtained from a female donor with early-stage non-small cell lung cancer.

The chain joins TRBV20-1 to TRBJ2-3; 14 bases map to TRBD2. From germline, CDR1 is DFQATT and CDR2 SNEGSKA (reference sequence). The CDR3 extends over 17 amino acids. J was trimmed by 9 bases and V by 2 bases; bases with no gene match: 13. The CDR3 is CSARKTGLAGGGGTQYF. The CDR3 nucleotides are TGCAGTGCTAGAAAAACTGGACTAGCGGGGGGTGGAGGGACGCAGTATTTT.

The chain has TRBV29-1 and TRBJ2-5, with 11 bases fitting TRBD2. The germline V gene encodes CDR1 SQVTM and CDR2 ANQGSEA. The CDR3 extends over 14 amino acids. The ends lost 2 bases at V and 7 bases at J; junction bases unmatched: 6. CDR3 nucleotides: TGCAGCGTTGAAAGGCTAGCGGGGGGTGCGACCCAGTACTTC. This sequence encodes CSVERLAGGATQYF. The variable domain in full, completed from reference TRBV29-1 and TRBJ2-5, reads SAVISQKPSRDICQRGTSLTIQCQVDSQVTMMFWYRQQPGQSLTLIATANQGSEATYESGFVIDKFPISRPNLTFSTLTVSNMSPEDSSIYLCSVERLAGGATQYFGPGTRLLVL.

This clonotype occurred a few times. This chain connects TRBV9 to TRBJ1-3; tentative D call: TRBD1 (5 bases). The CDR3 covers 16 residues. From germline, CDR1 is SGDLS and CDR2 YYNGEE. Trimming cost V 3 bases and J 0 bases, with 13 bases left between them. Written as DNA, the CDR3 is TGTGCCAGCAGCGATCCCGGGACCTACTCTGGAAACACCATATATTTT. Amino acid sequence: CASSDPGTYSGNTIYF.

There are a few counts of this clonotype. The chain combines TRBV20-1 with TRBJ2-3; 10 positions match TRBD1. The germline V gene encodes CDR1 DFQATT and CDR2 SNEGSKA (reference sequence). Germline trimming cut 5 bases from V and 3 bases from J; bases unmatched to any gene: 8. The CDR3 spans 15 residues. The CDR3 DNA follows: TGCAGTGCTCGGGCGGGACAGGGGCTAACAGATACGCAGTATTTT. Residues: CSARAGQGLTDTQYF.

Here the CDR3 reads CSARASGTGTYNEQFF. CDR3 nucleotide sequence: TGCAGTGCTAGAGCTTCCGGGACTGGGACCTACAATGAGCAGTTCTTC. The chain is built from TRBV20-1 and TRBJ2-1, with D tentatively TRBD2 (6 bases). Germline V gene sequence: CDR1 DFQATT, CDR2 SNEGSKA (reference sequence). The CDR3 spans 16 residues. V dropped 1 base and J dropped 2 bases, with 15 bases sitting between them.

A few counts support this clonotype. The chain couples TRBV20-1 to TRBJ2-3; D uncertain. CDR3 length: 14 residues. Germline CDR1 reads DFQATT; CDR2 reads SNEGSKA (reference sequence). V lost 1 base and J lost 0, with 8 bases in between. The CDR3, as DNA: TGCAGTGCTAGAGGTGTTGCTAGCACAGATACGCAGTATTTT. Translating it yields CSARGVASTDTQYF.

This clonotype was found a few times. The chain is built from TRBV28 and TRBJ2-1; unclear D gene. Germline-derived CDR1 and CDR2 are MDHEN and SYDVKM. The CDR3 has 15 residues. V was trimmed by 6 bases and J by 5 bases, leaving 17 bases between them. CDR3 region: CASSPVAGIDNEQFF. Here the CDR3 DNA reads TGTGCCAGCAGCCCCGTAGCTGGGATCGACAATGAGCAGTTCTTC.

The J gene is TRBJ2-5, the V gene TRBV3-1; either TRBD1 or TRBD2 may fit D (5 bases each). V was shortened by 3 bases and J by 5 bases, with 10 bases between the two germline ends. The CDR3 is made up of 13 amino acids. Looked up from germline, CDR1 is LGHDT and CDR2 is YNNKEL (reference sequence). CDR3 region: CASSHGTSETQYF. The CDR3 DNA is TGTGCCAGCAGCCACGGGACCTCGGAGACCCAGTACTTC.

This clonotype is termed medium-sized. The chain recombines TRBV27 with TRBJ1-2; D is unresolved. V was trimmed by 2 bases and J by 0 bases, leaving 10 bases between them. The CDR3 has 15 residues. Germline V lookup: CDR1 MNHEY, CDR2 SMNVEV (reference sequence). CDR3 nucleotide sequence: TGTGCCAGCAGTTTAGATCCAGGAGCTAACTATGGCTACACCTTC. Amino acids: CASSLDPGANYGYTF.

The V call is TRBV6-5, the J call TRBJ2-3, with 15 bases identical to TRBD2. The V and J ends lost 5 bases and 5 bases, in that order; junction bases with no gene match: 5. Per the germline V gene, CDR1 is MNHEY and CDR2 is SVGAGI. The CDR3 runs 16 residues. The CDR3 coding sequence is TGTGCCAGCAGTCCTGGACTAGCGGGGGGGAGAGATACGCAGTATTTT. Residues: CASSPGLAGGRDTQYF.

The CDR3 nucleotides read TGCAGCGCCTTGAGGGCGAACCAGCCCCAGCATTTT. Translating it yields CSALRANQPQHF. The chain has TRBV20-1 and TRBJ1-5; D remains unclear. The germline V gene encodes CDR1 DFQATT and CDR2 SNEGSKA (reference sequence). This CDR3 has 12 residues.

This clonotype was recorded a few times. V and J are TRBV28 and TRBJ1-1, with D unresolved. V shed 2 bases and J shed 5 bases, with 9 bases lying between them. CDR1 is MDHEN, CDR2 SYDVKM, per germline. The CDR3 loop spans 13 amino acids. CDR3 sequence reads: CASSLPKRTEAFF. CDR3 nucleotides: TGTGCCAGCAGTTTACCGAAAAGAACTGAAGCTTTCTTT.

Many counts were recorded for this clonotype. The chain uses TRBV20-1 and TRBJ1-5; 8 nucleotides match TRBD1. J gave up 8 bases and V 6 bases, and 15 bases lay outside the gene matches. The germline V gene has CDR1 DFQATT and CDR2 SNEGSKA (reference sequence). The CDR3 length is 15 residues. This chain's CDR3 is CSAATPDRGHEPQHF. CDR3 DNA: TGCAGTGCCGCGACCCCCGACAGGGGCCATGAGCCCCAGCATTTT.

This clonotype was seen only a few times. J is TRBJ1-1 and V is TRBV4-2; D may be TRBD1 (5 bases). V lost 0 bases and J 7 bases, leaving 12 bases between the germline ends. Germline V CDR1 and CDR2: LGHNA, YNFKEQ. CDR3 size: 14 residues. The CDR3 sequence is CASSQEGWRGEAFF. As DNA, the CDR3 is TGTGCCAGCAGCCAAGAGGGGTGGAGGGGTGAAGCTTTCTTT.

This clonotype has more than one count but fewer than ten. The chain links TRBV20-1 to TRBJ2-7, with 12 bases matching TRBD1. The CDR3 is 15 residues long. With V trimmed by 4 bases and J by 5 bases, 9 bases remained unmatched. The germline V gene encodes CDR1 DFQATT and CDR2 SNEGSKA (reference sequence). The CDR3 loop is CSANPSGQGAHEQYF. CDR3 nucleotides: TGCAGTGCTAACCCCTCGGGACAGGGGGCCCACGAGCAGTACTTC.

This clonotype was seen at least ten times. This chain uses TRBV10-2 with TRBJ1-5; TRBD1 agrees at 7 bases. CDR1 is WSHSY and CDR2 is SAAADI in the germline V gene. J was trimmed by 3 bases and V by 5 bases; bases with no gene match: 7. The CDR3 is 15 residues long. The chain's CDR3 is CASSPQGGNNQPQHF. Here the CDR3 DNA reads TGCGCCAGCAGTCCCCAGGGGGGGAACAATCAGCCCCAGCATTTT.

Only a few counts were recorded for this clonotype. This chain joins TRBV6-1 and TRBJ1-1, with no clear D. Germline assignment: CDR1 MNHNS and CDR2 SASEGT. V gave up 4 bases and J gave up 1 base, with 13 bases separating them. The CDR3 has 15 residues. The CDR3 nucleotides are TGTGCCAGCAGTGGCGGCGGAACTCGGAACACTGAAGCTTTCTTT. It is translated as CASSGGGTRNTEAFF.

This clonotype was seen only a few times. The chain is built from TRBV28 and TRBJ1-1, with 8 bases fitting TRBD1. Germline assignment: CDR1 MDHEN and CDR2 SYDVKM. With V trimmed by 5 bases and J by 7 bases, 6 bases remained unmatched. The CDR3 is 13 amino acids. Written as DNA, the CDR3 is TGTGCCAGCAGTATAGGACAGGGCATTGAAGCTTTCTTT. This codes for CASSIGQGIEAFF. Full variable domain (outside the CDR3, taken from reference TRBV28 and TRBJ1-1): DVKVTQSSRYLVKRTGEKVFLECVQDMDHENMFWYRQDPGLGLRLIYFSYDVKMKEKGDIPEGYSVSREKKERFSLILESASTNQTSMYLCASSIGQGIEAFFGQGTRLTVV.

The CDR3 region has the DNA TGCAGCATATGGACAGGGGGTCCCTACGAGCAGTACTTC. Its protein product is CSIWTGGPYEQYF. The rearrangement links TRBV29-1 to TRBJ2-7; 10 nucleotides align to TRBD1. This CDR3 comprises 13 residues. V trimming: 8 bases; J trimming: 2 bases; junction bases outside the gene matches: 6. CDR1 and CDR2 (germline): SQVTM, ANQGSEA.

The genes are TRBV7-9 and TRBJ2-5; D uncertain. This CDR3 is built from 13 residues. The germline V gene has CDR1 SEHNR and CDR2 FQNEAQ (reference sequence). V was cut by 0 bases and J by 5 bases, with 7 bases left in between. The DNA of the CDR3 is TGTGCCAGCAGCTTAGCGCCTGGCGAGACCCAGTACTTC. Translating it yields CASSLAPGETQYF.

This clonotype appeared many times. The CDR3 nucleotides read TGTGCCACCAGTGATTCAGGGGAAGGCAATCAGCCCCAGCATTTT. Residues: CATSDSGEGNQPQHF. The J gene is TRBJ1-5, the V gene TRBV24-1; the D gene is possibly TRBD1 (6 bases). Germline CDR1 KGHDR, CDR2 SFDVKD. V was trimmed by 2 bases and J by 2 bases, leaving 9 bases between them. The CDR3 sequence is 15 residues long.

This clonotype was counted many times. The CDR3 sequence: CSAGTDFSGANVLTF. The CDR3 coding sequence is TGCAGTGCAGGGACAGACTTCTCTGGGGCCAACGTCCTGACTTTC. The V call is TRBV20-1, the J call TRBJ2-6; the match to TRBD1 covers 7 bases. The V segment lost 6 bases and the J segment 0 bases; nucleotides outside the gene matches: 5. There are 15 residues in the CDR3. The germline V gene encodes CDR1 DFQATT and CDR2 SNEGSKA (reference sequence).

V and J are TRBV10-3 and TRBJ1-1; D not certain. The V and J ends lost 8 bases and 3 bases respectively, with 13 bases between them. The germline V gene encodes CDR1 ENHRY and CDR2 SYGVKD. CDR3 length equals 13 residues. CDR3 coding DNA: TGTGCCATCGATCGAATATTACACACTGAAGCTTTCTTT. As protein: CAIDRILHTEAFF.

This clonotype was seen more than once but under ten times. The CDR3: CASSLSRGNTQYF. CDR3 coding DNA: TGTGCCAGCAGCTTATCACGAGGGAATACGCAGTATTTT. The gene calls are TRBV7-3 and TRBJ2-3, with D maybe TRBD2 (5 bases). The CDR3 contains 13 residues. Germline V gene lookup returns CDR1 SGHTA and CDR2 FQGTGA. The V and J ends lost 2 bases and 7 bases respectively, with 10 bases between them.

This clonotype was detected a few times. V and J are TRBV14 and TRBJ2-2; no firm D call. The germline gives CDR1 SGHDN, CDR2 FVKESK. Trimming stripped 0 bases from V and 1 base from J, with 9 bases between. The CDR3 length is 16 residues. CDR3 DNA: TGTGCCAGCAGCCAAGATAACCCAAAGAACACCGGGGAGCTGTTTTTT. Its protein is CASSQDNPKNTGELFF.

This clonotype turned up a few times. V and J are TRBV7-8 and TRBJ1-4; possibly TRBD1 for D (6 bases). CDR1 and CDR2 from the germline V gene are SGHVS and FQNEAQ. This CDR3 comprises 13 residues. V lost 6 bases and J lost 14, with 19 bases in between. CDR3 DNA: TGTGCCAGCAGAGGGGGAGGAAATCATGAGCTGTTTTTT. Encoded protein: CASRGGGNHELFF.

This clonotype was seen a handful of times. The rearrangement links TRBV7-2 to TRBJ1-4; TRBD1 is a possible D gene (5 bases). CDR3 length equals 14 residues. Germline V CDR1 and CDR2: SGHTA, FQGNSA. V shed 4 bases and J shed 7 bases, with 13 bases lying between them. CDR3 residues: CASSSGTKGEKLFF. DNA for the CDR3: TGTGCCAGCAGCTCCGGGACTAAGGGTGAAAAACTGTTTTTT. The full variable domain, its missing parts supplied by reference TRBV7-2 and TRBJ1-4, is GAGVSQSPSNKVTEKGKDVELRCDPISGHTALYWYRQSLGQGLEFLIYFQGNSAPDKSGLPSDRFSAERTGGSVSTLTIQRTQQEDSAVYLCASSSGTKGEKLFFGSGTQLSVL.

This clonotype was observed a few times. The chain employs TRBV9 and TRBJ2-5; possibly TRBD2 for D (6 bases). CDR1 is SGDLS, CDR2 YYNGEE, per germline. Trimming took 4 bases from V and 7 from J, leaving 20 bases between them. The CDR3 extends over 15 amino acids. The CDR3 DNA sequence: TGTGCCAGCAGCTCCTCCGGAGGGGCAAGGGGGACCCAGTACTTC. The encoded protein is CASSSSGGARGTQYF.

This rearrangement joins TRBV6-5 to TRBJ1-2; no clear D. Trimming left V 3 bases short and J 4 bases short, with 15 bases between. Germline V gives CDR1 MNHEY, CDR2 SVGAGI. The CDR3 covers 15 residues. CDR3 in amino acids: CASSYISGPLYGYTF. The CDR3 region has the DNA TGTGCCAGCAGTTATATCTCCGGACCGCTCTATGGCTACACCTTC.

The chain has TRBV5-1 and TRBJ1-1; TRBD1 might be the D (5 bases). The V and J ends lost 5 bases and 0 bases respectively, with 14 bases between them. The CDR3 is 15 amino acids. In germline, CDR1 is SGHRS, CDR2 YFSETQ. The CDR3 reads CASRRDDPMNTEAFF. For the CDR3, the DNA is TGCGCCAGCAGGAGGGACGATCCGATGAACACTGAAGCTTTCTTT.